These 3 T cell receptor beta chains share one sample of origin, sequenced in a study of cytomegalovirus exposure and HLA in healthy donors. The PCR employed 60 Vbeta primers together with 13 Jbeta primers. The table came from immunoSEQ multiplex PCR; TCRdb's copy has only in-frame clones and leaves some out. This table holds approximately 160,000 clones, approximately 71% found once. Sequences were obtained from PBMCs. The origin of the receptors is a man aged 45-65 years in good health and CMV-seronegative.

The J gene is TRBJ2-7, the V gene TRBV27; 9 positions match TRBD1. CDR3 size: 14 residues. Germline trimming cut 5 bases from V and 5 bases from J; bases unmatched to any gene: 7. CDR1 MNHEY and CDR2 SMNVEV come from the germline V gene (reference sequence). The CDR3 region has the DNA TGTGCCAGCAGTCGCCGGGACAGGGTCCACGAGCAGTACTTC. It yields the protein CASSRRDRVHEQYF.

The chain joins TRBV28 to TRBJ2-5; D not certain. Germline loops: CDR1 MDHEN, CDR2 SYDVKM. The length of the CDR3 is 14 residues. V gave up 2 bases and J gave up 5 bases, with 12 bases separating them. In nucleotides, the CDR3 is TGTGCCAGCAGTTTACCACCAACGAGGGAGACCCAGTACTTC. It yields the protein CASSLPPTRETQYF.

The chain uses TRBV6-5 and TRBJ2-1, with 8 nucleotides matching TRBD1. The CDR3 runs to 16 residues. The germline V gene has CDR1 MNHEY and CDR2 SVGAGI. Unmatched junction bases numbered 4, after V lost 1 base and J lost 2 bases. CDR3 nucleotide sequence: TGTGCCAGCAGTTACTTGGGACAGGCTACCTACAATGAGCAGTTCTTC. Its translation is CASSYLGQATYNEQFF.